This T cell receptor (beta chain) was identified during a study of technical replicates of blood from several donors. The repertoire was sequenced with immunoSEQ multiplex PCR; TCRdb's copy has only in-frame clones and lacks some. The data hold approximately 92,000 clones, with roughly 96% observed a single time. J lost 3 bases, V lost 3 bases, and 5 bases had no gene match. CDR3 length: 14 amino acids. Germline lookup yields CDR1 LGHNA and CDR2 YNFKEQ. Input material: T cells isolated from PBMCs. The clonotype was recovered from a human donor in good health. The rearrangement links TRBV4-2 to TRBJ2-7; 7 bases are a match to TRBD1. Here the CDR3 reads CASSHRDSDYEQYF. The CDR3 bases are TGTGCCAGCAGCCACCGGGACAGCGACTACGAGCAGTACTTC.